The clone carrying this TCR beta chain was counted between two and nine times. Its specificity is unknown. They isolated at least 7 million PBMCs from each sample. The entry originates in a study of blood T cells in healthy people across ages. Notes on the study in general: Roughly linear age-related decline in beta diversity appeared, significant by age about 37. Strongly correlated with naive T cell percentage was TCR beta diversity.

Using a J-beta primer mix together with a sample-barcoded 5' primer, a second PCR was run for roughly 7 to 12 cycles. Each cDNA molecule was tagged by a template-switch adaptor that had 12 random nucleotides. In TCRdb, the 5' RACE reads were re-called with MiXCR into one record per CDR3 protein. The sample holds 850,000 to 1,100,000 distinct CDR3 sequences, roughly two fifths seen once. The junction had 16 bases not matched to a gene; V was cut back by 4 bases and J by 9 bases. Germline loops: CDR1 SGHRS, CDR2 YFSETQ. The CDR3 is 15 residues long. The chain is built from TRBV5-1 and TRBJ2-7; 7 positions match TRBD2. Input material: blood. This receptor was identified in a young man in good health. CDR3 loop: CASSPSGADTDVQYF. DNA for the CDR3: TGCGCCAGCAGCCCCAGCGGGGCCGATACGGATGTGCAGTACTTC.